These 19 T cell receptor beta chains originate from one sample sequenced in a study of cytomegalovirus exposure and HLA in healthy donors. Primers: 60 Vbeta forward and 13 Jbeta reverse. The repertoire was sequenced with immunoSEQ multiplex PCR; TCRdb's copy has only in-frame clones and lacks some. The sample consists of around 190,000 clones, roughly 79% of them appearing once. Sequencing was done on a sample of PBMCs. All receptors derive from a man between 25 and 39 years old in good health and CMV-seronegative.

The V gene is TRBV4-2, the J gene TRBJ2-3; weak D call: TRBD2 (5 bases). The CDR3 is 14 residues long. Germline CDR1 is LGHNA and CDR2 is YNFKEQ. Trimming pared 3 bases from V and 0 bases from J, leaving 7 bases between. CDR3 sequence: CASSHSESTDTQYF. As DNA, the CDR3 is TGTGCCAGCAGCCATAGCGAAAGCACAGATACGCAGTATTTT.

The gene calls are TRBV5-1 and TRBJ1-3; 7 bases are a match to TRBD1. The CDR3 is 14 amino acids. Germline lookup yields CDR1 SGHRS and CDR2 YFSETQ. V shed 4 bases and J 1 base; nucleotides not matched to a gene: 2. For the CDR3, the DNA is TGCGCCAGCAGCCCGACAGGGTCTGGAAACACCATATATTTT. Encoded protein: CASSPTGSGNTIYF.

V gene TRBV19 combines with J gene TRBJ2-7; the D gene is possibly TRBD2 (5 bases). Trimming left V 5 bases short and J 3 bases short, with 14 bases between. This CDR3 contains 14 residues. The germline CDR1 and CDR2 sequences are LNHDA and SQIVND (reference sequence). CDR3: CASSQNLRGYEQYF. The CDR3 DNA follows: TGTGCCAGTAGTCAGAATTTACGGGGCTACGAGCAGTACTTC. The full variable domain, its missing parts supplied by reference TRBV19 and TRBJ2-7, is DGGITQSPKYLFRKEGQNVTLSCEQNLNHDAMYWYRQDPGQGLRLIYYSQIVNDFQKGDIAEGYSVSREKKESFPLTVTSAQKNPTAFYLCASSQNLRGYEQYFGPGTRLTVT.

V is TRBV25-1 and J is TRBJ2-3, with 7 bases lining up with TRBD2. Unmatched junction bases numbered 18, after V lost 7 bases and J lost 2 bases. The length of the CDR3 is 18 residues. Per germline, CDR1 MGHDK and CDR2 SYGVNS. The CDR3 protein is CASTGTIKPFYPTDTQYF. The CDR3 bases are TGTGCCAGCACCGGGACTATTAAACCTTTTTATCCCACAGATACGCAGTATTTT.

The gene calls are TRBV6-1 and TRBJ1-1, with 7 positions matching TRBD1. The CDR3 consists of 15 residues. Germline trimming cut 1 base from V and 0 bases from J; bases unmatched to any gene: 2. CDR1 and CDR2 from the germline V gene are MNHNS and SASEGT. CDR3 in amino acids: CASSEEGAVNTEAFF. CDR3 bases: TGTGCCAGCAGTGAAGAGGGGGCGGTGAACACTGAAGCTTTCTTT.

The V gene is TRBV9, the J gene TRBJ2-1; D is unclear. V was cut by 6 bases and J by 2 bases, with 12 bases left in between. The CDR3 spans 14 residues. Germline V gene lookup returns CDR1 SGDLS and CDR2 YYNGEE. This CDR3 reads CASTSGTTYNEQFF. In DNA, the CDR3 is TGTGCCAGCACAAGTGGTACAACCTACAATGAGCAGTTCTTC.

The gene calls are TRBV29-1 and TRBJ2-1; 12 bases align to TRBD2. After removal of 5 bases from V and 5 bases from J, the junction contained 7 bases not matched to a gene. The CDR3 has 15 amino acids. Looked up from germline, CDR1 is SQVTM and CDR2 is ANQGSEA. CDR3: CSVRGGLAGNNEQFF. The CDR3 DNA sequence: TGCAGCGTTAGGGGAGGACTAGCGGGAAACAATGAGCAGTTCTTC.

The chain is built from TRBV9 and TRBJ1-4, with 7 bases matching TRBD1. The V gene's germline CDR1 is SGDLS and CDR2 YYNGEE. This CDR3 contains 16 residues. The junction had 2 bases not matched to a gene; V was cut back by 0 bases and J by 0 bases. The CDR3 is CASSVGGTATNEKLFF. In nucleotides, the CDR3 is TGTGCCAGCAGCGTAGGTGGGACAGCAACTAATGAAAAACTGTTTTTT.

The chain recombines TRBV6-5 with TRBJ1-6; no clear D. The germline V gene encodes CDR1 MNHEY and CDR2 SVGAGI. This CDR3 comprises 14 residues. The V and J ends lost 6 bases and 9 bases respectively, with 15 bases between them. The CDR3 loop is CASSTRGDGSPLHF. As DNA, the CDR3 is TGTGCCAGCAGCACCAGAGGTGATGGTTCACCCCTCCACTTT.

The chain recombines TRBV5-1 with TRBJ2-1; 10 nucleotides match TRBD2. The CDR3 sequence is 16 residues long. J gave up 7 bases and V 0 bases, and 7 bases lay outside the gene matches. Germline V lookup: CDR1 SGHRS, CDR2 YFSETQ. DNA of the CDR3: TGCGCCAGCAGCTTGGCTAGCGGGAGCAGGTCGAATGAGCAGTTCTTC. Its translation: CASSLASGSRSNEQFF.

The chain links TRBV28 to TRBJ1-1; tentative D call: TRBD1 (6 bases). This CDR3 spans 16 amino acids. The V gene lost 2 bases and the J gene lost 1 base, with 14 bases spanning the gap. From germline, CDR1 is MDHEN and CDR2 SYDVKM. The CDR3 spells CASSLIGQFGNTEAFF. CDR3 nucleotides: TGTGCCAGCAGTTTAATCGGACAGTTTGGGAACACTGAAGCTTTCTTT.

The chain recombines TRBV27 with TRBJ1-3, with 10 bases lining up with TRBD1. V lost 2 bases and J lost 7; bases outside the gene matches: 2. Germline values: CDR1 MNHEY, CDR2 SMNVEV (reference sequence). The CDR3 consists of 14 residues. The DNA for the CDR3 is TGTGCCAGCAGTTTACGGGGACAGGGGAACACCATATATTTT. This encodes CASSLRGQGNTIYF.

V usage is TRBV9 and J usage is TRBJ1-6, with D tentatively TRBD1 (5 bases). V was shortened by 0 bases and J by 9 bases, with 16 bases between the two germline ends. The CDR3 loop spans 16 amino acids. CDR1 is SGDLS, CDR2 YYNGEE, per germline. CDR3: CASSVGAWQGSSPLHF. For the CDR3, the DNA is TGTGCCAGCAGCGTAGGGGCGTGGCAGGGCAGTTCACCCCTCCACTTT.

J is TRBJ1-4 and V is TRBV28, with 12 bases aligning to TRBD1. Germline CDR1 and CDR2: MDHEN and SYDVKM. V lost 6 bases, J lost 8 bases, and 4 bases stayed unmatched. This CDR3 has 14 residues. The chain's CDR3 is CASRSGTGGEKLFF. The CDR3 coding sequence is TGTGCCAGCAGGTCCGGGACAGGGGGCGAAAAACTGTTTTTT.

This clone showed up just a few times. The gene calls are TRBV9 and TRBJ2-3, with D unclear. The CDR3 is made up of 13 amino acids. Germline V CDR1 and CDR2: SGDLS, YYNGEE. Trimming took off 0 bases at V and 6 bases at J, with 8 bases between the two ends. The CDR3 loop is CASSVATMDTQYF. DNA of the CDR3: TGTGCCAGCAGCGTAGCTACTATGGATACGCAGTATTTT.

The V call is TRBV27, the J call TRBJ2-7; 9 bases are shared with TRBD1. The V gene end was trimmed by 3 bases and the J gene end by 6 bases; junction bases not matched to a gene: 12. CDR1 is MNHEY, CDR2 SMNVEV, per germline (reference sequence). The CDR3 sequence is 16 residues long. The CDR3: CASSFWVGQGPFEQYF. The DNA of the CDR3 is TGTGCCAGCAGTTTCTGGGTGGGACAGGGACCCTTCGAGCAGTACTTC.

V and J are TRBV2 and TRBJ2-7, with 12 bases identical to TRBD2. CDR3 length equals 16 residues. Trimming at V came to 4 bases and at J to 7 bases, leaving 11 bases not matched to a gene. The germline V gene encodes CDR1 SNHLY and CDR2 FYNNEI. CDR3 in DNA: TGTGCCAGCAGTGGAGCACTAGCGGGAGGCAGTAGGGAGCAGTACTTC. Protein product: CASSGALAGGSREQYF. Drawing the rest from reference TRBV2 and TRBJ2-7, the complete variable domain is EPEVTQTPSHQVTQMGQEVILRCVPISNHLYFYWYRQILGQKVEFLVSFYNNEISEKSEIFDDQFSVERPDGSNFTLKIRSTKLEDSAMYFCASSGALAGGSREQYFGPGTRLTVT.

The chain carries TRBV27 and TRBJ2-3, with TRBD1 identical over 11 bases. The junction had 9 bases not matched to a gene; V was cut back by 4 bases and J by 9 bases. Germline V CDR1 and CDR2: MNHEY, SMNVEV (reference sequence). The CDR3 has 15 residues. CDR3 nucleotides: TGTGCCAGCAGTTACCCGGGACAGGGGGTCTGGACGCAGTATTTT. Translation: CASSYPGQGVWTQYF.

A remark on this clone: Other DNA sequences in the sample encode the same CDR3. V usage is TRBV11-2 and J usage is TRBJ2-3, with D possibly TRBD2 on 6 matching bases. Germline values: CDR1 SGHAT, CDR2 FQNNGV. This CDR3 has 15 residues. Trimming removed 5 bases at V and 0 bases at J, with 12 bases between. CDR3 DNA sequence: TGTGCCAGCAGCCCTTTAGCGGTTAGCACAGATACGCAGTATTTT. It translates to CASSPLAVSTDTQYF.